Listed below are T cell receptor beta chains from one sample, sequenced in a study of T cell clusters in autoimmune cytopenias. TCRdb reprocessed the multiplex PCR reads; each CDR3 protein has one entry and no DNA is given. The table counts about 2,300 distinct CDR3 sequences; 25% to 35% lies in the top ten. Sequencing input: peripheral blood. The receptors derive from a human donor with an autoimmune cytopenia or autoimmune hepatitis (not recorded which). CDR3s include the opening cysteine and the closing phenylalanine or tryptophan. The order of the fields is clone size, J gene, V gene, CDR3 protein. Some rows mark clone size as missing; the rest say once, few, many or name a class of expanded clone.

clone size: medium-sized
J gene: TRBJ2-3
V gene: TRBV6-1
CDR3 protein: CAGGRGPSTDTQYF

clone size: .
J gene: TRBJ2-1
V gene: TRBV20-1
CDR3 protein: CSAWTGYNEQFF

clone size: medium-sized
J gene: TRBJ1-4
V gene: TRBV6-1
CDR3 protein: CASRSGTTNEKLFF

clone size: medium-sized
J gene: TRBJ2-1
V gene: TRBV27
CDR3 protein: CASNFMGVGNNEQFF

clone size: medium-sized
J gene: TRBJ1-2
V gene: TRBV18
CDR3 protein: CASSPQGGNGYTF

clone size: medium-sized
J gene: TRBJ2-3
V gene: TRBV20-1
CDR3 protein: CSASAGTSGTSTDTQYF

clone size: medium-sized
J gene: TRBJ2-1
V gene: TRBV30
CDR3 protein: CAWSGTSYEQFF

clone size: medium-sized
J gene: TRBJ1-4
V gene: TRBV20-1
CDR3 protein: CSAAPGGGSEKLFF

clone size: .
J gene: TRBJ2-2
V gene: TRBV20-1
CDR3 protein: CSASPVSHSGELFF

clone size: medium-sized
J gene: TRBJ1-6
V gene: TRBV6-2/TRBV6-3
CDR3 protein: CASSPLEVWSSPLHF

clone size: medium-sized
J gene: TRBJ2-7
V gene: TRBV5-1
CDR3 protein: CASSLGQGSYEQYF

clone size: medium-sized
J gene: TRBJ2-5
V gene: TRBV6-1
CDR3 protein: CASSETGRQRETQYF

clone size: medium-sized
J gene: TRBJ1-1
V gene: TRBV6-1
CDR3 protein: CASSIRDRETEAFF

clone size: .
J gene: TRBJ1-5
V gene: TRBV7-2
CDR3 protein: CASSRQGGINQPQHF

clone size: medium-sized
J gene: TRBJ1-1
V gene: TRBV27
CDR3 protein: CASSPGGHTEAFF

clone size: .
J gene: TRBJ2-1
V gene: TRBV28
CDR3 protein: CASSSISGSLNEQFF

clone size: .
J gene: TRBJ2-1
V gene: TRBV11-2
CDR3 protein: CASSLSRTSGGNEQFF

clone size: medium-sized
J gene: TRBJ2-7
V gene: TRBV15
CDR3 protein: CATSRSANRKSYEQYF

clone size: .
J gene: TRBJ2-2
V gene: TRBV7-9
CDR3 protein: CASSRTSGGENTGELFF

clone size: .
J gene: TRBJ2-7
V gene: TRBV19
CDR3 protein: CASTISGRASEQYF

clone size: medium-sized
J gene: TRBJ1-3
V gene: TRBV29-1
CDR3 protein: CSVRFSGNTIYF

clone size: medium-sized
J gene: TRBJ1-4
V gene: TRBV18
CDR3 protein: CASSPLTGRLEKLFF

clone size: medium-sized
J gene: TRBJ2-6
V gene: TRBV5-6
CDR3 protein: CASSFGGYGANVLTF

clone size: medium-sized
J gene: TRBJ1-1
V gene: TRBV6-1
CDR3 protein: CASTLDGLNTEAFF

clone size: medium-sized
J gene: TRBJ1-2
V gene: TRBV7-9
CDR3 protein: CASSLGHDPYYGYTF

clone size: .
J gene: TRBJ1-1
V gene: TRBV11-2
CDR3 protein: CASSLEGAPGLAFF